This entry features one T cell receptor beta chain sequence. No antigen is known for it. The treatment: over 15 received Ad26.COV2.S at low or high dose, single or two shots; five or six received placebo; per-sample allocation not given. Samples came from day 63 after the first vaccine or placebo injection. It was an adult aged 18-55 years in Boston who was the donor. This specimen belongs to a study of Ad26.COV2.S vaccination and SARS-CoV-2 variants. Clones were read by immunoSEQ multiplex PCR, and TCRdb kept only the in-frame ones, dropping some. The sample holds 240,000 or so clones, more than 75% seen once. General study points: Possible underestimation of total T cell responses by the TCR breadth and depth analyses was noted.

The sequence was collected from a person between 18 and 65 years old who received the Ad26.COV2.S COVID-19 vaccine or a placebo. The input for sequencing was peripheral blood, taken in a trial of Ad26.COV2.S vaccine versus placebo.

The CDR3 protein is CASSFPSQENEKLFF. The CDR3 nucleotides are TGTGCCAGCAGCTTTCCCTCCCAGGAGAATGAAAAACTGTTTTTT. V is TRBV3-1 (or the pseudogene TRBV3-2) and J is TRBJ1-4; D gene uncertain. This CDR3 comprises 15 residues. With 5 bases removed from V and 5 bases from J, the gap between germline ends came to 15 bases. CDR1 is LGHDT and CDR2 is YNNKEL in the germline V gene (reference sequence).